A single sample gave rise to the 24 T cell receptor beta chains below, sequenced in a study of human T cells and chemical hapten exposure. Time point: pre-sensitization, week 0. Stated treatment: therapeutic diphenylcyclopropenone sensitization with weekly scalp DPC. TCRdb itself ran the RACE reads through MiXCR, one entry per CDR3 protein. This sample yields under 50,000 distinct CDR3 sequences, of which around 7.6% are seen a single time; 1.3% belongs to the top ten. Sequences were derived from whole blood, sampled in connection with sensitization to the hapten diphenylcyclopropenone (DPC). These receptors originate from a woman aged 45-65 years with alopecia areata. Some clones in this sample may be carry-over from other donors' samples.

This clonotype was recorded at least ten times. The CDR3 here is CASSIGENTEAFF. The CDR3 DNA is TGTGCCAGCTCGATCGGGGAGAACACTGAAGCTTTCTTT. V gene TRBV18 combines with J gene TRBJ1-1; D gene uncertain. Trimming removed 6 bases at V and 1 base at J, with 9 bases between. The CDR3 sequence is 13 residues long. Germline CDR1 reads KGHSH; CDR2 reads LQKENI.

This clonotype was recorded at least ten times. The chain employs TRBV27 and TRBJ1-5; D is ambiguous. CDR3 length: 14 residues. Trimming pared 4 bases from V and 2 bases from J, leaving 9 bases between. Germline-derived CDR1 and CDR2 are MNHEY and SMNVEV (reference sequence). In DNA, the CDR3 is TGTGCCAGCAGTTCCCCAGCGGGCAATCAGCCCCAGCATTTT. The encoded protein is CASSSPAGNQPQHF.

This clonotype was observed at least ten times. The chain carries TRBV18 and TRBJ1-5, with D perhaps matching TRBD1 (6 bases). Germline assignment: CDR1 KGHSH and CDR2 LQKENI. The length of the CDR3 is 15 residues. V was pared by 3 bases and J by 2 bases, with 11 bases between. CDR3 nucleotide sequence: TGTGCCAGCTCACCGCAGGGACAAGGCAATCAGCCCCAGCATTTT. Translating it yields CASSPQGQGNQPQHF.

Ten or more counts support this clonotype. This chain joins TRBV29-1 and TRBJ2-5, with D perhaps matching TRBD2 (6 bases). CDR1 is SQVTM, CDR2 ANQGSEA, per germline. This CDR3 comprises 9 residues. The ends were cut back, 4 bases at V and 13 bases at J, with 10 bases in the middle. CDR3 amino acids: CSVGPAGYF. In nucleotides, the CDR3 is TGCAGCGTTGGCCCAGCGGGGTACTTC.

This clonotype was counted only a few times. This chain connects TRBV29-1 to TRBJ2-5; possibly TRBD1 for D (6 bases). This CDR3 has 12 residues. Trimming shortened V by 4 bases and J by 2 bases, and 8 bases separated the two germline ends. Germline values: CDR1 SQVTM, CDR2 ANQGSEA. Written as DNA, the CDR3 is TGCAGCGTTGGACAGGCTCAAGAGACCCAGTACTTC. Its protein is CSVGQAQETQYF.

This clonotype was counted a few times. V usage is TRBV24-1 and J usage is TRBJ2-5; 9 nucleotides agree with TRBD2. The germline V gene has CDR1 KGHDR and CDR2 SFDVKD. Losses at the gene ends were 4 bases for V and 4 bases for J; bases not matched to a gene: 12. The CDR3 covers 17 residues. CDR3 in amino acids: CATSDPTSGTWGETQYF. CDR3 nucleotide sequence: TGTGCCACCAGTGACCCGACTAGCGGAACCTGGGGAGAGACCCAGTACTTC.

This clonotype was observed many times. The rearrangement joins TRBV3-1 to TRBJ1-5; D gene unclear. The germline CDR1 and CDR2 sequences are LGHDT and YNNKEL (reference sequence). Trimming left V 1 base short and J 7 bases short, with 14 bases between. The CDR3 has 15 residues. CDR3 sequence: CASSQGARTGQPQHF. CDR3 DNA: TGTGCCAGCAGCCAAGGGGCAAGAACGGGGCAGCCCCAGCATTTT. Together with reference TRBV3-1 and TRBJ1-5, the CDR3 gives the full variable domain: DTAVSQTPKYLVTQMGNDKSIKCEQNLGHDTMYWYKQDSKKFLKIMFSYNNKELIINETVPNRFSPKSPDKAHLNLHINSLELGDSAVYFCASSQGARTGQPQHFGDGTRLSIL.

This clonotype has more than one count but fewer than ten. This chain joins TRBV20-1 and TRBJ2-7; unclear D gene. V lost 0 bases to trimming and J lost 3 bases, with 12 bases between them. CDR3 length equals 14 residues. Looked up from germline, CDR1 is DFQATT and CDR2 is SNEGSKA (reference sequence). CDR3 sequence reads: CSAREGRLSYEQYF. CDR3 nucleotide sequence: TGCAGTGCTAGAGAAGGGCGGCTCAGCTACGAGCAGTACTTC.

The chain couples TRBV5-6 to TRBJ2-5, with D perhaps matching TRBD2 (6 bases). The CDR3 runs to 15 residues. Germline V gene lookup returns CDR1 SGHDT and CDR2 YYEEEE. With 3 bases removed from V and 0 bases from J, the gap between germline ends came to 12 bases. The CDR3 here is CASSYKSGYQETQYF. As DNA, the CDR3 is TGTGCCAGCAGCTACAAAAGCGGGTACCAAGAGACCCAGTACTTC.

This clonotype was recorded at least ten times. This chain joins TRBV6-2 or TRBV6-3 and TRBJ2-2; 7 nucleotides align to TRBD2. The germline V gene has CDR1 MNHEY and CDR2 SVGEGT. The length of the CDR3 is 15 residues. With 7 bases clipped from V and 5 bases from J, the junction kept 10 bases outside the gene matches. CDR3: CASTSWGAGTGELFF. DNA of the CDR3: TGTGCCAGCACTTCTTGGGGAGCGGGAACCGGGGAGCTGTTTTTT.

Ten or more counts support this clonotype. The rearrangement links TRBV7-9 to TRBJ1-1; perhaps TRBD1 as D (5 bases). Germline CDR1 reads SEHNR; CDR2 reads FQNEAQ (reference sequence). Trimming pared 5 bases from V and 11 bases from J, leaving 18 bases between. CDR3 length equals 13 residues. The CDR3, as DNA: TGTGCCAGCAGCCGAGGGGCCCGCGGCGGGGCTTTCTTT. Amino acids: CASSRGARGGAFF. Looking up the rest from reference TRBV7-9 and TRBJ1-1 gives the full variable domain: DTGVSQNPRHKITKRGQNVTFRCDPISEHNRLYWYRQTLGQGPEFLTYFQNEAQLEKSRLLSDRFSAERPKGSFSTLEIQRTEQGDSAMYLCASSRGARGGAFFGQGTRLTVV.

The genes are TRBV18 and TRBJ2-5, with D perhaps matching TRBD1 (6 bases). There are 13 residues in the CDR3. CDR1 KGHSH and CDR2 LQKENI come from the germline V gene. The V end lost 6 bases, the J end lost 7 bases, and 15 bases lay between the germline ends. In DNA form, the CDR3 reads TGTGCCAGCTCCTCCTTGGACAGAGGGACCCAGTACTTC. Residues: CASSSLDRGTQYF. The whole variable domain, remainder taken from reference TRBV18 and TRBJ2-5, is NAGVMQNPRHLVRRRGQEARLRCSPMKGHSHVYWYRQLPEEGLKFMVYLQKENIIDESGMPKERFSAEFPKEGPSILRIQQVVRGDSAAYFCASSSLDRGTQYFGPGTRLLVL.

This clonotype appeared many times. The chain carries TRBV18 and TRBJ1-3, with D possibly matching TRBD1 (5 bases). V lost 6 bases to trimming and J lost 6 bases, with 15 bases between them. Germline V lookup: CDR1 KGHSH, CDR2 LQKENI. The CDR3 has 14 amino acids. Here the CDR3 reads CASSRDREVNTIYF. CDR3 nucleotides: TGTGCCAGCTCCCGGGACCGGGAGGTAAACACCATATATTTT.

This clonotype came up many times. This sequence joins TRBV5-6 and TRBJ2-2; 8 nucleotides match TRBD1. Germline CDR1 and CDR2: SGHDT and YYEEEE. The J segment lost 7 bases and the V segment lost 3 bases, leaving 5 bases of the junction unmatched. CDR3 size: 14 residues. The CDR3 loop reads CASSSRGPGGELFF. The CDR3 DNA is TGTGCCAGCAGCTCCAGGGGGCCCGGCGGGGAGCTGTTTTTT. Combining the CDR3 with reference TRBV5-6 and TRBJ2-2 gives the whole variable domain DAGVTQSPTHLIKTRGQQVTLRCSPKSGHDTVSWYQQALGQGPQFIFQYYEEEERQRGNFPDRFSGHQFPNYSSELNVNALLLGDSALYLCASSSRGPGGELFFGEGSRLTVL.

This clonotype was seen at least ten times. This chain uses TRBV2 with TRBJ1-5; D is undetermined. The CDR3 loop spans 12 amino acids. The V and J ends lost 3 bases and 4 bases respectively, with 4 bases between them. Germline CDR1 reads SNHLY; CDR2 reads FYNNEI. The CDR3 spells CASSDPNQPQHF. In DNA, the CDR3 is TGTGCCAGCAGTGACCCAAATCAGCCCCAGCATTTT.

This clonotype was counted many times. The rearrangement joins TRBV5-1 to TRBJ2-7, with D hard to call. The CDR3 has 14 amino acids. Germline values: CDR1 SGHRS, CDR2 YFSETQ. V lost 5 bases and J 1 base, leaving 13 bases between the germline ends. This CDR3 is CASRKDAPSYEQYF. The CDR3 nucleotides are TGCGCCAGCAGGAAGGACGCGCCATCCTACGAGCAGTACTTC.

This clonotype was detected only a few times. The chain joins TRBV11-2 to TRBJ1-1; unclear D gene. With 5 bases removed from V and 1 base from J, the gap between germline ends came to 11 bases. CDR1 and CDR2 (germline): SGHAT, FQNNGV. This CDR3 has 14 amino acids. The CDR3 region has the DNA TGTGCCAGCAGCCTCCTCCTGGGGAACACTGAAGCTTTCTTT. This sequence encodes CASSLLLGNTEAFF.

This clonotype was counted at least ten times. The chain uses TRBV5-1 and TRBJ2-5; 11 bases align to TRBD2. The CDR3 is made up of 17 amino acids. Losses at the gene ends were 0 bases for V and 1 base for J; bases not matched to a gene: 5. CDR1 is SGHRS, CDR2 YFSETQ, per germline. In DNA, the CDR3 is TGCGCCAGCAGCTTGGGTCCTAGCGGGAGGATCCAAGAGACCCAGTACTTC. Translated, it gives CASSLGPSGRIQETQYF.

The chain employs TRBV7-9 and TRBJ1-4; tentatively, D is TRBD1 (5 bases). V dropped 3 bases and J dropped 0 bases, with 8 bases sitting between them. The CDR3 is 15 residues long. Germline V CDR1 and CDR2: SEHNR, FQNEAQ (reference sequence). CDR3 in amino acids: CASSFRGSTNEKLFF. The CDR3 region has the DNA TGTGCCAGCAGCTTTAGGGGTTCAACTAATGAAAAACTGTTTTTT.

This clonotype was seen many times. The chain uses TRBV18 and TRBJ2-2; 7 positions match TRBD1. J lost 7 bases, V lost 2 bases, and 7 bases had no gene match. Germline lookup yields CDR1 KGHSH and CDR2 LQKENI. The length of the CDR3 is 15 residues. CDR3 sequence: CASSPTTGNDGELFF. CDR3 sequence (DNA): TGTGCCAGCTCACCAACGACAGGGAACGACGGGGAGCTGTTTTTT.

This clonotype occurred a few times. The chain combines TRBV4-1 with TRBJ2-4; D remains ambiguous. V lost 1 base and J lost 15, with 16 bases in between. The CDR3 spans 13 residues. Germline V gene sequence: CDR1 MGHRA, CDR2 YSYEKL. The CDR3 DNA reads TGCGCCAGCAGCCAAGCGGGTAGGACCCCCTGGTACTTC. Its translation: CASSQAGRTPWYF.

This clonotype came up many times. The J gene is TRBJ1-3, the V gene TRBV6-5, with a possible D match to TRBD1 (5 bases). The CDR3 consists of 15 residues. In germline, CDR1 is MNHEY, CDR2 SVGAGI. Trimming removed 6 bases from V and 2 bases from J, with 14 bases in between. In DNA, the CDR3 is TGTGCCAGCAGGGCCGGGACGGCGCCTGGAAACACCATATATTTT. This codes for CASRAGTAPGNTIYF.

This clonotype was counted a few times. The rearrangement uses TRBV9 and TRBJ2-7; 11 nucleotides match TRBD2. This CDR3 has 15 residues. Germline V CDR1 and CDR2: SGDLS, YYNGEE. Germline trimming cut 0 bases from V and 4 bases from J; bases unmatched to any gene: 3. The CDR3 reads CASSVATSGRYEQYF. The CDR3 region has the DNA TGTGCCAGCAGCGTAGCAACTAGCGGGAGATACGAGCAGTACTTC.

This clonotype was seen at least ten times. The rearrangement uses TRBV12-3 or TRBV12-4 and TRBJ2-7, with 9 bases that match TRBD1. The CDR3 is 17 amino acids. The V and J ends lost 0 bases and 4 bases, in that order; junction bases with no gene match: 10. The DNA of the CDR3 is TGTGCCAGCAGTTTAGCGCGGTCGGACAGGGGCAAGTACGAGCAGTACTTC. It specifies CASSLARSDRGKYEQYF.